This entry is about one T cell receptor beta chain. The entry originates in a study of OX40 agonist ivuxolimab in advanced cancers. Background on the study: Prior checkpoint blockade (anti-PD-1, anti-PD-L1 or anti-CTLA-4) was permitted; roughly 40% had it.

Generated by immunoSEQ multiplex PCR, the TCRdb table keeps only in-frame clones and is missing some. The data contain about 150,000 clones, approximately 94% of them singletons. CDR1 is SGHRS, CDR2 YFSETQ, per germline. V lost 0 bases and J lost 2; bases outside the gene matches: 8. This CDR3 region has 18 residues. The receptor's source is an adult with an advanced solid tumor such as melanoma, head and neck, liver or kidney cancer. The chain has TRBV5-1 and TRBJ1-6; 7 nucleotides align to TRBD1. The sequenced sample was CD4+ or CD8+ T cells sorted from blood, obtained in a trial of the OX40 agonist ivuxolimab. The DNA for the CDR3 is TGCGCCAGCAGCTTGGGGCGGACAGGCGGGGCCTATAATTCACCCCTCCACTTT. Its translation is CASSLGRTGGAYNSPLHF.